This entry describes one TCR beta chain. The antigen is not known. V was pared by 0 bases and J by 2 bases, with 10 bases between. CDR1 and CDR2 (germline): SGHRS, YFSETQ. The CDR3 covers 15 residues. This specimen comes from a study of shared clonotypes between healthy human individuals. Study-wide findings and caveats: A handful of donors held about 5.1% of naive CD4 clonotypes in common. Larger estimated richness was generally recorded for naive subsets relative to memory subsets.

Some clones are missing from TCRdb's copy, which holds only in-frame ones; the method was immunoSEQ multiplex PCR. The table includes 2,500,000 or so clones, 92% detected once. The chain links TRBV5-1 to TRBJ2-3; D unresolved. The sequencing sample was made of naive CD4+ T cells from PBMCs. The subset is: CD45RA+ positively selected. This clonotype was obtained from a man aged 18 to 30 in good health. Some clones in this sample may be carry-over from other donors' samples. The CDR3 DNA reads as TGCGCCAGCAGCTTGGAACTCACCATCACAGATACGCAGTATTTT. Its protein is CASSLELTITDTQYF.